The 32 T cell receptor beta chains in this list originate from one sample, sequenced in a study of T cell responses to AZD1222 COVID-19 vaccine. TCRdb keeps only in-frame clones here, not all; method: immunoSEQ multiplex PCR. The top ten clones hold approximately 20% of a sample with around 97,000 clones, 80% to 90% of them seen once. The sequencing here drew on peripheral blood, taken on day 0 of AZD1222 vaccination. These receptors originate from an adult in good health.

The CDR3 region has the DNA TGTGCCAGTAGTGAAAAGAATCAGCCCCAGCATTTT. Its translation: CASSEKNQPQHF. This chain links TRBV19 with TRBJ1-5; no clear D gene. Trimming shortened V by 5 bases and J by 4 bases, and 6 bases separated the two germline ends. This CDR3 region has 12 residues. Per the germline V gene, CDR1 is LNHDA and CDR2 is SQIVND (reference sequence).

This clone appeared once. V and J are TRBV13 and TRBJ1-1; D remains unclear. The ends were cut back, 7 bases at V and 3 bases at J, with 12 bases in the middle. The germline V gene encodes CDR1 PRHDT and CDR2 FYEKMQ (reference sequence). The CDR3 is 13 amino acids. CDR3 bases: TGTGCCAGCACCCGAAGTGCGGACACTGAAGCTTTCTTT. This gives the protein CASTRSADTEAFF.

The chain links TRBV4-3 to TRBJ1-4, with 7 bases fitting TRBD1. This CDR3 is built from 16 residues. Germline values: CDR1 LGHNA, CDR2 YSLEER. After removal of 0 bases from V and 12 bases from J, the junction contained 13 bases not matched to a gene. The CDR3 DNA follows: TGCGCCAGCAGCCAAGATCTAGGGGGCGGTGGGCAGCAACTGTTTTTT. Protein sequence: CASSQDLGGGGQQLFF.

This chain connects TRBV3-1 (or the pseudogene TRBV3-2) to TRBJ2-5; D assignment may be TRBD1 or TRBD2 (5 bases each). In germline, CDR1 is LGHDT, CDR2 YNNKEL (reference sequence). V dropped 1 base and J dropped 5 bases, with 14 bases sitting between them. CDR3 length: 15 residues. CDR3 amino acids: CASSQGGIDSETQYF. CDR3 nucleotide sequence: TGTGCCAGCAGCCAAGGGGGGATTGATAGCGAGACCCAGTACTTC.

The chain joins TRBV9 to TRBJ2-7; maybe TRBD2 (6 bases). Between the trimmed V and J ends, which lost 0 bases and 5 bases, there was a span of 15 bases. From germline, CDR1 is SGDLS and CDR2 YYNGEE. The CDR3 extends over 15 amino acids. CDR3 in DNA: TGTGCCAGCAGCGTAGAATTAGGCGGGACGGACGAGCAGTACTTC. Protein sequence: CASSVELGGTDEQYF.

The chain employs TRBV9 and TRBJ2-3, with TRBD2 matching 9 bases. Germline CDR1 SGDLS, CDR2 YYNGEE. V dropped 0 bases and J dropped 6; count of bases not matched to a gene: 8. The CDR3 length is 16 residues. CDR3 nucleotide sequence: TGTGCCAGCAGCGTAGTGCGGGGGGGGGCCCTGGATACGCAGTATTTT. This translates into CASSVVRGGALDTQYF.

The rearrangement links TRBV11-2 to TRBJ1-3; D uncertain. V dropped 7 bases and J dropped 3 bases, with 7 bases sitting between them. Germline CDR1 and CDR2: SGHAT and FQNNGV. The CDR3 length is 12 residues. As DNA, the CDR3 is TGTGCCAGCACCCTAGATGGAAACACCATATATTTT. Translated, it gives CASTLDGNTIYF.

The chain is built from TRBV2 and TRBJ1-5, with D possibly matching TRBD1 (6 bases). Per germline, CDR1 SNHLY and CDR2 FYNNEI. The CDR3 extends over 13 amino acids. The V end lost 4 bases, the J end lost 2 bases, and 6 bases lay between the germline ends. The CDR3 coding sequence is TGTGCCAGCAGTGGACAGGGCAATCAGCCCCAGCATTTT. It codes for CASSGQGNQPQHF.

J is TRBJ2-3 and V is TRBV2; no definite D call. The CDR3 has 13 amino acids. The germline CDR1 and CDR2 sequences are SNHLY and FYNNEI. V was trimmed by 10 bases and J by 1 base, leaving 12 bases between them. The CDR3 DNA is TGTGCCACCTGTTACTTCGGCACAGATACGCAGTATTTT. As protein: CATCYFGTDTQYF.

This chain joins TRBV15 and TRBJ2-2; unclear D gene. This CDR3 region has 17 residues. With 0 bases removed from V and 0 bases from J, the gap between germline ends came to 11 bases. The germline V gene encodes CDR1 LNHNV and CDR2 YYDKDF (reference sequence). The CDR3 nucleotides read TGTGCCACCAGCAGAGATGGAGCAGGTTCGAACACCGGGGAGCTGTTTTTT. Protein product: CATSRDGAGSNTGELFF.

This clone was detected a few times. V usage is TRBV4-3 and J usage is TRBJ2-1, with D possibly TRBD2 on 5 matching bases. Germline lookup yields CDR1 LGHNA and CDR2 YSLEER. The CDR3 is made up of 13 amino acids. Trimming took 5 bases from V and 5 from J, leaving 10 bases between them. This CDR3 is CASSTRENNEQFF. In nucleotides, the CDR3 is TGCGCCAGCAGCACCCGGGAAAACAATGAGCAGTTCTTC.

The V and J genes are TRBV3-1 (or the pseudogene TRBV3-2) and TRBJ2-3; D is perhaps TRBD2 (5 bases). This CDR3 spans 17 amino acids. Trimming pared 1 base from V and 5 bases from J, leaving 19 bases between. Germline V gives CDR1 LGHDT, CDR2 YNNKEL (reference sequence). The CDR3 sequence: CASSQGAGILGRDTQYF. The CDR3 DNA reads as TGTGCCAGCAGCCAAGGGGCGGGCATTCTTGGGAGAGATACGCAGTATTTT.

V and J are TRBV5-1 and TRBJ2-3; TRBD1 might be the D (5 bases). V shed 0 bases and J shed 3 bases, with 8 bases lying between them. CDR3 length: 14 amino acids. The V gene's germline CDR1 is SGHRS and CDR2 YFSETQ. The CDR3 sequence: CASSLGQTTDTQYF. CDR3 nucleotides: TGCGCCAGCAGCTTGGGACAGACAACAGATACGCAGTATTTT.

The chain joins TRBV6-5 to TRBJ1-5; 7 bases fit TRBD1. The V gene's germline CDR1 is MNHEY and CDR2 SVGAGI. Trimming at V came to 6 bases and at J to 4 bases, leaving 6 bases not matched to a gene. This CDR3 contains 14 residues. CDR3 coding DNA: TGTGCCAGCAGACTAACAGGGGCTAATCAGCCCCAGCATTTT. Residues: CASRLTGANQPQHF.

The V call is TRBV9, the J call TRBJ2-3; tentative D call: TRBD2 (6 bases). Germline loops: CDR1 SGDLS, CDR2 YYNGEE. The CDR3 extends over 15 amino acids. V gave up 1 base and J gave up 2 bases, with 11 bases separating them. The CDR3 region has the DNA TGTGCCAGCAGCGTACGGGGGACTGACACAGATACGCAGTATTTT. This sequence encodes CASSVRGTDTDTQYF.

The chain uses TRBV9 and TRBJ2-2; 9 bases are a match to TRBD1. The CDR3 spans 14 residues. With 7 bases clipped from V and 2 bases from J, the junction kept 3 bases outside the gene matches. Germline V lookup: CDR1 SGDLS, CDR2 YYNGEE. This chain's CDR3 is CASGQGPNTGELFF. CDR3 bases: TGTGCCAGCGGACAGGGGCCTAACACCGGGGAGCTGTTTTTT.

V gene TRBV7-2 combines with J gene TRBJ1-5; 8 bases map to TRBD1. Per germline, CDR1 SGHTA and CDR2 FQGNSA. The trim removed 5 bases at V and 4 bases at J, leaving 7 bases unmatched. The CDR3 is 15 residues long. CDR3 bases: TGTGCCAGCAGCCCGGGGACAGGTAGTAATCAGCCCCAGCATTTT. Protein: CASSPGTGSNQPQHF.

The V and J genes are TRBV2 and TRBJ2-3; D is uncertain. Trimming shortened V by 8 bases and J by 7 bases, and 7 bases separated the two germline ends. CDR3 length equals 10 residues. The V gene's germline CDR1 is SNHLY and CDR2 FYNNEI. This chain's CDR3 is CASHLNTQYF. CDR3 nucleotides: TGTGCCAGCCACCTCAATACGCAGTATTTT.

This clone was counted once. The chain employs TRBV7-2 and TRBJ2-1; perhaps TRBD1 as D (6 bases). The CDR3 runs to 13 residues. Germline V lookup: CDR1 SGHTA, CDR2 FQGNSA. The V and J ends lost 5 bases and 7 bases respectively, with 12 bases between them. The CDR3 loop reads CASSPTGSNEQFF. In DNA form, the CDR3 reads TGTGCCAGCAGCCCAACAGGGAGTAATGAGCAGTTCTTC.

The J gene is TRBJ2-2, the V gene TRBV2, with D maybe TRBD1 (5 bases). Trimming took 9 bases from V and 4 from J, leaving 15 bases between them. The CDR3 sequence is 14 residues long. Germline V CDR1 and CDR2: SNHLY, FYNNEI. CDR3 DNA sequence: TGTGCCAGTCGCCAGACAGATAGCACCGGGGAGCTGTTTTTT. It encodes CASRQTDSTGELFF. Based on the CDR3 plus reference TRBV2 and TRBJ2-2, the full variable domain is EPEVTQTPSHQVTQMGQEVILRCVPISNHLYFYWYRQILGQKVEFLVSFYNNEISEKSEIFDDQFSVERPDGSNFTLKIRSTKLEDSAMYFCASRQTDSTGELFFGEGSRLTVL.

This sequence joins TRBV4-2 and TRBJ2-2; D remains unclear. CDR3 length equals 19 residues. The V gene's germline CDR1 is LGHNA and CDR2 YNFKEQ. V was shortened by 0 bases and J by 4 bases, with 21 bases between the two germline ends. As DNA, the CDR3 is TGTGCCAGCAGCCAAGATCTAAGAGGACGTCTACGTGGCACCGGGGAGCTGTTTTTT. Its translation: CASSQDLRGRLRGTGELFF.

The chain recombines TRBV29-1 with TRBJ2-1; D perhaps matches TRBD2 (6 bases). The CDR3 contains 11 residues. CDR1 and CDR2 (germline): SQVTM, ANQGSEA. V lost 3 bases, J lost 8 bases, and 8 bases lay in between. The CDR3 bases are TGCAGCGTTGATTGGGGGGATGAGCAGTTCTTC. This sequence encodes CSVDWGDEQFF.

Comment on this clone: Other nucleotide sequences from this sample produce the same CDR3. The chain's CDR3 is CASSYGGHEQYF. For the CDR3, the DNA is TGTGCCAGCAGTTACGGAGGCCACGAGCAGTACTTC. The chain uses TRBV6-2 or TRBV6-3 and TRBJ2-7, with D perhaps TRBD2 (5 bases). V dropped 2 bases and J dropped 5 bases, with 7 bases sitting between them. Germline V lookup: CDR1 MNHEY, CDR2 SVGEGT. This CDR3 is 12 amino acids long.

This clone was recorded only once. V and J are TRBV7-8 and TRBJ2-5; 8 positions match TRBD1. V lost 5 bases and J lost 5; bases outside the gene matches: 10. Germline CDR1 is SGHVS and CDR2 is FQNEAQ. CDR3 length equals 15 residues. The CDR3 DNA reads as TGTGCCAGCAGCCCCCGGACAGGGTTTCGCGAGACCCAGTACTTC. It encodes CASSPRTGFRETQYF.

This CDR3 is CASSVLTGRSTEAFF. DNA for the CDR3: TGTGCCAGCAGCGTGTTGACAGGGAGGAGCACTGAAGCTTTCTTT. The chain recombines TRBV9 with TRBJ1-1, with 7 bases aligning to TRBD1. J lost 4 bases, V lost 2 bases, and 8 bases had no gene match. From germline, CDR1 is SGDLS and CDR2 YYNGEE. The CDR3 contains 15 residues. The full variable domain, in which reference TRBV9 and TRBJ1-1 provide the parts outside the CDR3, is DSGVTQTPKHLITATGQRVTLRCSPRSGDLSVYWYQQSLDQGLQFLIQYYNGEERAKGNILERFSAQQFPDLHSELNLSSLELGDSALYFCASSVLTGRSTEAFFGQGTRLTVV.

J is TRBJ1-2 and V is TRBV6-5; D is undetermined. The CDR3 contains 11 residues. CDR1 MNHEY and CDR2 SVGAGI come from the germline V gene. DNA of the CDR3: TGTGCGGGTGGCAGAGACTATGGCTACACCTTC. Its translation: CAGGRDYGYTF.

Comment on this clone: One junction end does not reproduce the germline sequence, and a read error may be involved. The CDR3: CASCQSPGQGRTTPLHF. CDR3 DNA: TGCGCCAGCTGTCAATCTCCGGGACAGGGGAGAACGACACCCCTCCACTTT. This chain joins TRBV23-1 and TRBJ1-6; TRBD1 agrees at 10 bases. TRBV23-1 falls under the ORF class, with uncertain function. CDR3 length equals 17 residues.

The chain employs TRBV7-2 and TRBJ2-3, with 9 bases that match TRBD2. Germline V CDR1 and CDR2: SGHTA, FQGNSA. With V trimmed by 3 bases and J by 3 bases, 7 bases remained unmatched. This CDR3 region has 16 residues. The CDR3 sequence: CASSFAGGPTTDTQYF. Here the CDR3 DNA reads TGTGCCAGCAGCTTTGCGGGGGGGCCGACGACAGATACGCAGTATTTT.

This chain connects TRBV10-1 to TRBJ2-1; TRBD2 matches at 8 bases. Germline V gene lookup returns CDR1 WNHNN and CDR2 SYGVQD (reference sequence). The CDR3 sequence is 17 residues long. V trimming: 2 bases; J trimming: 8 bases; junction bases outside the gene matches: 14. CDR3: CASSERSGRVSWDEQFF. In DNA form, the CDR3 reads TGCGCCAGCAGTGAGCGGAGCGGGAGAGTTTCTTGGGATGAGCAGTTCTTC.

V is TRBV15 and J is TRBJ1-4; 9 positions agree with TRBD1. Germline CDR1 and CDR2: LNHNV and YYDKDF (reference sequence). This CDR3 is 16 amino acids long. The trim removed 4 bases at V and 2 bases at J, leaving 5 bases unmatched. CDR3 coding DNA: TGTGCCACCAGCAAAGGACAGGGGAGTACTAATGAAAAACTGTTTTTT. Translating gives CATSKGQGSTNEKLFF.

In its sample, this clone was seen a few times. V is TRBV7-2 and J is TRBJ2-7; the D call may be TRBD1 or TRBD2 (6 bases each). The CDR3 consists of 13 residues. V lost 3 bases and J 3 bases, leaving 9 bases between the germline ends. Germline-derived CDR1 and CDR2 are SGHTA and FQGNSA. The CDR3 sequence is CASSFGGGYEQYF. DNA of the CDR3: TGTGCCAGCAGCTTCGGGGGCGGCTACGAGCAGTACTTC.

This clone was detected only once. This sequence joins TRBV2 and TRBJ2-2, with 9 bases aligning to TRBD2. CDR3 size: 17 residues. V lost 6 bases to trimming and J lost 4 bases; unmatched junction nucleotides: 12. The V gene's germline CDR1 is SNHLY and CDR2 FYNNEI. The CDR3 DNA sequence: TGTGCCAGCAGCGACCGGGTGGTAGCGGGAGCCACCGGGGAGCTGTTTTTT. It encodes CASSDRVVAGATGELFF.